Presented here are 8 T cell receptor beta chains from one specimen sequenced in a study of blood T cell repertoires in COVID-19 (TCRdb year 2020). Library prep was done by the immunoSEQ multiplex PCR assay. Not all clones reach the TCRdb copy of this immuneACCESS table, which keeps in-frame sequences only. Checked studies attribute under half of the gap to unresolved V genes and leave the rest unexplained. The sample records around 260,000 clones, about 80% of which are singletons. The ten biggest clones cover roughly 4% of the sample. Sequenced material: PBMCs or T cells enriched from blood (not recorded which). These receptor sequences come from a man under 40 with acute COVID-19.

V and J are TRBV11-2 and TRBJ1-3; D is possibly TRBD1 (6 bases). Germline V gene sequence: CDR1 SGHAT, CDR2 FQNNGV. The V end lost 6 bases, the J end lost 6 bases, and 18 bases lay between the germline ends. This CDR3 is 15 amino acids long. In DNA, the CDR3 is TGTGCCAGCAGGCGAGTACAGGGTAGAGAAAACACCATATATTTT. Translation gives CASRRVQGRENTIYF.

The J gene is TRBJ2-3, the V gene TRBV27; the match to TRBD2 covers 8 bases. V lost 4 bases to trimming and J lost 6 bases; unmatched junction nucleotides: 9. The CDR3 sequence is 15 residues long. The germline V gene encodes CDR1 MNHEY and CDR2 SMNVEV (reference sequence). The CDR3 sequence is CASSSSGGFEDTQYF. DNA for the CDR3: TGTGCCAGCAGTTCCAGCGGGGGCTTTGAGGATACGCAGTATTTT.

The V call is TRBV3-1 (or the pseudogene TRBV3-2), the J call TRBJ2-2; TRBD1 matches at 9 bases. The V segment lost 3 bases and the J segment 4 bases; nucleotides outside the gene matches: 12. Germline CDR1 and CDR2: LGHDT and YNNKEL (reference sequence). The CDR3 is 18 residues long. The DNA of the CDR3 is TGTGCCAGCAGCCATCCCGGGACAGGGATCCGGGGCACCGGGGAGCTGTTTTTT. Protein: CASSHPGTGIRGTGELFF.

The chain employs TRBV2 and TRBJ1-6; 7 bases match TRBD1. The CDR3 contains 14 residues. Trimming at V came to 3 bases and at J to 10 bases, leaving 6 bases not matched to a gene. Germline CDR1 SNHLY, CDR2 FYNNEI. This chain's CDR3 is CASSETGNLSPLHF. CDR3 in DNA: TGTGCCAGCAGTGAGACAGGGAATTTGTCACCCCTCCACTTT.

This CDR3 is CASSYSHRGNTEAFF. The CDR3 DNA follows: TGTGCCAGCAGTTACTCCCACAGGGGTAACACTGAAGCTTTCTTT. V is TRBV6-5 and J is TRBJ1-1; 7 nucleotides agree with TRBD1. CDR3 size: 15 residues. J lost 2 bases, V lost 0 bases, and 3 bases had no gene match. Germline V gene data show CDR1 as MNHEY and CDR2 as SVGAGI.

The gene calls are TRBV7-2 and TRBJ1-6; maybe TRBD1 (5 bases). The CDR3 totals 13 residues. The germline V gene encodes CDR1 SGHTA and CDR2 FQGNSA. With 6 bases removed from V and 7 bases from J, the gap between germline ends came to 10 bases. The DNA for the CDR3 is TGTGCCAGCAGGGGCAGGGTGAATTCACCCCTCCACTTT. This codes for CASRGRVNSPLHF.

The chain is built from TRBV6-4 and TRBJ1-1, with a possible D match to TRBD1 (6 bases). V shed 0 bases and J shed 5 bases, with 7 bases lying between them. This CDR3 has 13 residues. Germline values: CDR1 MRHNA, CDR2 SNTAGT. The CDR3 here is CASSDSRGTEAFF. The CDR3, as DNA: TGTGCCAGCAGTGACTCAAGGGGGACTGAAGCTTTCTTT.

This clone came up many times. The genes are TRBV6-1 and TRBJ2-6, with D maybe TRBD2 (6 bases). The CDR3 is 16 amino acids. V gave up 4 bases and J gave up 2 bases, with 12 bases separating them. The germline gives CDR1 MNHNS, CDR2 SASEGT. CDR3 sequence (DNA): TGTGCCAGCAGTGGTTCCCCGGGAGCTGGGGCCAACGTCCTGACTTTC. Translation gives CASSGSPGAGANVLTF.